Listed here is a single T cell receptor (beta chain). Its antigen is not known. TCRdb re-called the 5' RACE reads with MiXCR, one entry per CDR3 protein. The table has 500,000 to 550,000 distinct CDR3 sequences, about a fifth seen once. The data derive from a study of T-cell memory formation after mild COVID-19. Findings and limits, study-wide: Mainly CM and EM harbored the contracting CD4+ clones; mainly EMRA harbored the CD8+ ones. The SARS-CoV-2 specificity of second-wave clones reaching peak at day 37 remained unverified.

The V end was cut by 5 bases, the J end by 4 bases, with 12 bases between. The CDR3 length is 14 residues. Sequencing was performed on PBMCs or a T cell subset sorted from them (not recorded which). The chain combines TRBV12-3 or TRBV12-4 with TRBJ2-1, with D unresolved. This clonotype was sampled from an adult woman who had mild COVID-19 (a few samples of this study predate the infection). Cell type and time point are not known. The CDR3 region is CASSPGEEYNEQFF. Here the CDR3 DNA reads TGTGCCAGCAGTCCTGGAGAAGAATACAATGAGCAGTTCTTC.